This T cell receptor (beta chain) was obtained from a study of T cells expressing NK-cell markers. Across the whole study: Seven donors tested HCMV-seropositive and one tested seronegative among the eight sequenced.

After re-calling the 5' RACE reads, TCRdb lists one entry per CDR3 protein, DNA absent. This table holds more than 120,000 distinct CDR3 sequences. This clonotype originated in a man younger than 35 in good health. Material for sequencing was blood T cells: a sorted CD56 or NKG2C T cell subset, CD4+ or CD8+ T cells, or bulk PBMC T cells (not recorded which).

The CDR3 here is CASSLETGAPTYNEQFF. The chain uses TRBV11-2 and TRBJ2-1; TCRdb designates TRBD1, a call that cannot be tested without DNA. The CDR3 length is 17 residues. Germline V gene lookup returns CDR1 SGHAT and CDR2 FQNNGV.